This passage covers 23 T cell receptor beta chains from one sample sequenced in a study of identical twins. TCRdb analysed the 5' RACE reads with MiXCR anew, one entry per CDR3 protein. The sample records some 500,000 distinct CDR3 sequences, around 14% being singletons. These data also featured in a second study, about yellow fever vaccine responses in identical twins.

The specimen sequenced was CD4+ T cells sorted from blood. These receptor sequences come from a woman under 30 in good health.

This clonotype has more than one count but fewer than ten. The chain combines TRBV5-5 with TRBJ2-2; 10 bases align to TRBD2. The J segment lost 0 bases and the V segment lost 4 bases, leaving 3 bases of the junction unmatched. Germline CDR1 SGHKS, CDR2 YYEKEE (reference sequence). CDR3 length: 16 residues. The CDR3 loop is CASSRGLAANTGELFF. The CDR3 nucleotides read TGTGCCAGCAGCCGCGGACTAGCGGCGAACACCGGGGAGCTGTTTTTT.

This clonotype was counted between two and nine times. The V and J genes are TRBV12-3 or TRBV12-4 and TRBJ2-7; possibly TRBD1 or TRBD2 for D (6 bases each). V was trimmed by 3 bases and J by 0 bases, leaving 12 bases between them. This CDR3 is built from 15 residues. CDR3 residues: CASSFGGQLSYEQYF. In DNA, the CDR3 is TGTGCCAGCAGTTTCGGGGGCCAGCTCTCCTACGAGCAGTACTTC.

This clonotype was counted many times. The chain links TRBV4-3 to TRBJ2-2, with D possibly TRBD2 on 5 matching bases. V gave up 4 bases and J gave up 3 bases, with 24 bases separating them. Germline CDR1 and CDR2: LGHNA and YSLEER. The CDR3 totals 19 residues. Here the CDR3 reads CASSPAPWSGPTYTGELFF. The CDR3 region has the DNA TGCGCCAGCAGCCCCGCCCCTTGGAGCGGTCCTACCTACACCGGGGAGCTGTTTTTT.

This clonotype was detected a few times. V gene TRBV28 combines with J gene TRBJ1-2; 7 bases agree with TRBD1. Trimming removed 3 bases from V and 6 bases from J; junction bases left unmatched: 4. The CDR3 totals 13 residues. The germline gives CDR1 MDHEN, CDR2 SYDVKM. The chain's CDR3 is CASSFTTGNGYTF. In DNA, the CDR3 is TGTGCCAGCAGTTTCACGACAGGGAATGGCTACACCTTC.

CDR3 nucleotide sequence: TGTGCCAGCTCAAAACAGGGGATTGCCTCCTACGAGCAGTACTTC. The encoded protein is CASSKQGIASYEQYF. The gene calls are TRBV18 and TRBJ2-7, with 7 nucleotides matching TRBD1. With 5 bases clipped from V and 0 bases from J, the junction kept 7 bases outside the gene matches. The germline CDR1 and CDR2 sequences are KGHSH and LQKENI. CDR3 length: 15 residues. Full variable domain (outside the CDR3, taken from reference TRBV18 and TRBJ2-7): NAGVMQNPRHLVRRRGQEARLRCSPMKGHSHVYWYRQLPEEGLKFMVYLQKENIIDESGMPKERFSAEFPKEGPSILRIQQVVRGDSAAYFCASSKQGIASYEQYFGPGTRLTVT.

This clonotype has a handful of counts. The genes are TRBV2 and TRBJ1-4; D may be TRBD1 (5 bases). The length of the CDR3 is 14 residues. Looked up from germline, CDR1 is SNHLY and CDR2 is FYNNEI. Trimming stripped 3 bases from V and 6 bases from J, with 11 bases between. The CDR3 DNA is TGTGCCAGCAGTGAGGGACCCTTTTATGAAAAACTGTTTTTT. Its translation: CASSEGPFYEKLFF.

This clonotype has just a few counts. The V and J genes are TRBV7-8 and TRBJ2-7, with D maybe TRBD2 (5 bases). The length of the CDR3 is 13 residues. Germline V gene sequence: CDR1 SGHVS, CDR2 FQNEAQ. With 5 bases removed from V and 2 bases from J, the gap between germline ends came to 10 bases. The CDR3 DNA is TGTGCCAGCAGCCCCGGGAAGACCTACGAGCAGTACTTC. Translated: CASSPGKTYEQYF.

This clonotype was picked up a small number of times. This sequence joins TRBV29-1 and TRBJ1-4; D might be TRBD1 (5 bases). V was cut by 4 bases and J by 7 bases, with 13 bases left in between. The germline CDR1 and CDR2 sequences are SQVTM and ANQGSEA. The CDR3 consists of 13 residues. CDR3 region: CSVGEGIGEKLFF. DNA for the CDR3: TGCAGCGTTGGAGAGGGGATTGGTGAAAAACTGTTTTTT.

This chain links TRBV20-1 with TRBJ2-3; TRBD2 agrees at 10 bases. CDR3 length: 15 amino acids. With 6 bases clipped from V and 1 base from J, the junction kept 7 bases outside the gene matches. CDR1 DFQATT and CDR2 SNEGSKA come from the germline V gene (reference sequence). For the CDR3, the DNA is TGCAGTGCCATCTCCGGGACTAGCGGCACAGATACGCAGTATTTT. Protein: CSAISGTSGTDTQYF.

This clonotype showed up many times. The rearrangement joins TRBV15 to TRBJ2-7, with D maybe TRBD2 (5 bases). Germline CDR1 is LNHNV and CDR2 is YYDKDF (reference sequence). The V end was cut by 1 base, the J end by 3 bases, with 13 bases between. The CDR3 is 15 residues long. CDR3 bases: TGTGCCACCAGCAGAGTGGGTGGGAGCGGCTACGAGCAGTACTTC. Translated, it gives CATSRVGGSGYEQYF.

The chain couples TRBV15 to TRBJ2-5; TRBD1 matches at 8 bases. V was pared by 1 base and J by 1 base, with 8 bases of the junction left unmatched. The germline V gene encodes CDR1 LNHNV and CDR2 YYDKDF (reference sequence). This CDR3 has 17 residues. CDR3 region: CATSRGGQGKIQETQYF. The CDR3 DNA reads as TGTGCCACCAGCAGAGGAGGACAGGGAAAAATCCAAGAGACCCAGTACTTC. Using reference TRBV15 and TRBJ2-5 for the parts outside the CDR3, the full variable domain is DAMVIQNPRYQVTQFGKPVTLSCSQTLNHNVMYWYQQKSSQAPKLLFHYYDKDFNNEADTPDNFQSRRPNTSFCFLDIRSPGLGDTAMYLCATSRGGQGKIQETQYFGPGTRLLVL.

This clonotype appeared a few times. The rearrangement joins TRBV25-1 to TRBJ2-3; D unclear. Germline-derived CDR1 and CDR2 are MGHDK and SYGVNS. This CDR3 contains 13 residues. The V and J ends lost 2 bases and 6 bases respectively, with 9 bases between them. The CDR3 nucleotides read TGTGCCAGCAGTGAACCCCCGGTGGATACGCAGTATTTT. It encodes CASSEPPVDTQYF. Combining the CDR3 with reference TRBV25-1 and TRBJ2-3 gives the whole variable domain EADIYQTPRYLVIGTGKKITLECSQTMGHDKMYWYQQDPGMELHLIHYSYGVNSTEKGDLSSESTVSRIRTEHFPLTLESARPSHTSQYLCASSEPPVDTQYFGPGTRLTVL.

The chain is built from TRBV2 and TRBJ2-5, with D hard to call. CDR3 length: 13 amino acids. Germline values: CDR1 SNHLY, CDR2 FYNNEI. V was pared by 1 base and J by 6 bases, with 9 bases between. The DNA of the CDR3 is TGTGCCAGCAGTGAAGGAGAACGACAGACCCAGTACTTC. Its translation: CASSEGERQTQYF.

The chain joins TRBV5-1 to TRBJ2-3; 8 positions agree with TRBD2. The CDR3 is made up of 16 amino acids. The germline V gene encodes CDR1 SGHRS and CDR2 YFSETQ. The junction had 7 bases not matched to a gene; V was cut back by 4 bases and J by 0 bases. CDR3 sequence reads: CASSGGSGTSTDTQYF. The CDR3 DNA follows: TGCGCCAGCAGCGGCGGTAGCGGGACTAGCACAGATACGCAGTATTTT.

This clonotype has more than one count but fewer than ten. This sequence joins TRBV9 and TRBJ2-2; no clear D gene. Germline CDR1 reads SGDLS; CDR2 reads YYNGEE. V was clipped by 4 bases and J by 1 base, with 11 bases between them. The CDR3 has 15 amino acids. The CDR3 loop reads CASSPRTRNTGELFF. The CDR3 region has the DNA TGTGCCAGCAGCCCCCGGACCCGGAACACCGGGGAGCTGTTTTTT.

This clonotype was counted between two and nine times. V gene TRBV7-2 combines with J gene TRBJ2-7; tentative D call: TRBD1 (5 bases). The V gene lost 5 bases and the J gene lost 1 base, with 18 bases spanning the gap. The CDR3 is 16 amino acids. The V gene's germline CDR1 is SGHTA and CDR2 FQGNSA. The CDR3 DNA reads TGTGCCAGCAGCCGAGAGGCGTCAGGGCTATCCTACGAGCAGTACTTC. Its protein product is CASSREASGLSYEQYF.

The V and J genes are TRBV9 and TRBJ2-1; TRBD2 matches at 11 bases. The CDR3 contains 16 residues. After removal of 4 bases from V and 6 bases from J, the junction contained 9 bases not matched to a gene. Germline CDR1 and CDR2: SGDLS and YYNGEE. CDR3 in DNA: TGTGCCAGCAGCTCCCCCGGGACTAGCGGTAGCAATGAGCAGTTCTTC. It translates to CASSSPGTSGSNEQFF.

This clonotype has just a few counts. CDR3 nucleotides: TGTGCCAGCCGGATGGCTGGAGACTACGAGCAGTACTTC. Its translation is CASRMAGDYEQYF. The gene calls are TRBV6-2 or TRBV6-3 and TRBJ2-7; D is ambiguous. V lost 8 bases and J lost 3, with 14 bases in between. The germline V gene has CDR1 MNHEY and CDR2 SVGEGT. This CDR3 has 13 amino acids.

This clonotype showed up just a few times. The chain has TRBV3-1 and TRBJ2-1, with 10 bases fitting TRBD2. The CDR3 contains 14 residues. Germline lookup yields CDR1 LGHDT and CDR2 YNNKEL (reference sequence). V lost 4 bases, J lost 13 bases, and 10 bases stayed unmatched. DNA of the CDR3: TGTGCCAGCAGCCTCGGACTAGCGGATCTGGCCCAGTTCTTC. Protein: CASSLGLADLAQFF.

This clonotype has only a few counts. The chain couples TRBV7-3 to TRBJ2-3, with unresolved D. Germline-derived CDR1 and CDR2 are SGHTA and FQGTGA. With 5 bases removed from V and 8 bases from J, the gap between germline ends came to 11 bases. The CDR3 is 12 residues long. The CDR3 bases are TGTGCCAGCAGCCCCACACGAGGTACGCAGTATTTT. This gives the protein CASSPTRGTQYF. The whole variable domain, filled in from reference TRBV7-3 and TRBJ2-3, reads GAGVSQTPSNKVTEKGKYVELRCDPISGHTALYWYRQSLGQGPEFLIYFQGTGAADDSGLPNDRFFAVRPEGSVSTLKIQRTERGDSAVYLCASSPTRGTQYFGPGTRLTVL.

V gene TRBV6-5 combines with J gene TRBJ2-2, with no clear D. CDR1 is MNHEY, CDR2 SVGAGI, per germline. The CDR3 extends over 16 amino acids. Trimming left V 6 bases short and J 0 bases short, with 14 bases between. Here the CDR3 DNA reads TGTGCCAGCAGCTATCCCCTAGAGCCGAACACCGGGGAGCTGTTTTTT. Amino acid sequence: CASSYPLEPNTGELFF.

V gene TRBV15 combines with J gene TRBJ2-7; D is perhaps TRBD1 or TRBD2 (5 bases each). This CDR3 region has 15 residues. Germline-derived CDR1 and CDR2 are LNHNV and YYDKDF (reference sequence). Trimming removed 5 bases from V and 3 bases from J, with 17 bases in between. The CDR3 loop reads CATSDGTVGYYEQYF. DNA of the CDR3: TGTGCCACCAGCGACGGGACGGTGGGTTACTACGAGCAGTACTTC.

The V call is TRBV20-1, the J call TRBJ2-7; TRBD2 aligns across 9 bases. The trim removed 4 bases at V and 5 bases at J, leaving 6 bases unmatched. Germline CDR1 reads DFQATT; CDR2 reads SNEGSKA (reference sequence). This CDR3 is built from 13 residues. CDR3 sequence: CSAKSGRLDEQYF. The CDR3 DNA sequence: TGCAGTGCTAAAAGCGGGAGGTTAGACGAGCAGTACTTC.